The T cell receptor (beta chain) described here comes from a study of post-analysis software for immune sequencing data. Study summary: In terms of disease course, relapsing-remitting, secondary progressive and progressive-relapsing multiple sclerosis were included. Study results and caveats: When patients were compared with controls, about five TRBV segments were more frequent, TRBV5-6, TRBV5-1 and TRBV20-1 among them. Among multiple sclerosis patients, normalized Chao1 diversity was significantly below that of controls.

About this clonotype: Antigen specificity is unknown.

Prepared TCR beta cDNA libraries contained unique molecular identifiers. Via MiXCR, TCRdb re-called the PCR reads, giving one row per CDR3 protein. The sample has some 450,000 distinct CDR3 sequences; under 55% are singletons. In germline, CDR1 is MDHEN, CDR2 SYDVKM. This CDR3 region has 14 residues. Trimming removed 3 bases from V and 2 bases from J, with 11 bases in between. The genes are TRBV28 and TRBJ2-7; D possibly corresponds to TRBD1 (5 bases). Sequencing was carried out using blood. The sequence derives from a girl under 18 with multiple sclerosis. CDR3 DNA sequence: TGTGCCAGCAGTTTCTTTACAGGTCCCTACGAGCAGTACTTC. Protein product: CASSFFTGPYEQYF.